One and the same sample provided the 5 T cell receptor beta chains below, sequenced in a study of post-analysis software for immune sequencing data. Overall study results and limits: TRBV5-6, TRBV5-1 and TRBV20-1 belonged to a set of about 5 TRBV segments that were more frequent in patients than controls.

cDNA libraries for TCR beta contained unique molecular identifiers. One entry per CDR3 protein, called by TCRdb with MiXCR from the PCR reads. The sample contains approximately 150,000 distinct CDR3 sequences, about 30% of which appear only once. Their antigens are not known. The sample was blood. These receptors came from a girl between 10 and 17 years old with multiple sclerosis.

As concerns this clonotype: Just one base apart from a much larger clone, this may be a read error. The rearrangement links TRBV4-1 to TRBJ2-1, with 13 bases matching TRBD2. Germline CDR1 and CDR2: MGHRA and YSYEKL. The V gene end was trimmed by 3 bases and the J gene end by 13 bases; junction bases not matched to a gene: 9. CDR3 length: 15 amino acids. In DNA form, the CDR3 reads TGCGCCAGCAGCCACTCACTAGCGGGAGGGCGAACCCAGTTCTTC. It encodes CASSHSLAGGRTQFF.

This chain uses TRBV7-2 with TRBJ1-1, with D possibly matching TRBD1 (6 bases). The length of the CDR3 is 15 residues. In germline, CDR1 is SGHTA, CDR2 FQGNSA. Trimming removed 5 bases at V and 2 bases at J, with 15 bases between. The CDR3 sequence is CASSLRGGTNTEAFF. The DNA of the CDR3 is TGTGCCAGCAGCCTCAGGGGCGGGACTAACACTGAAGCTTTCTTT.

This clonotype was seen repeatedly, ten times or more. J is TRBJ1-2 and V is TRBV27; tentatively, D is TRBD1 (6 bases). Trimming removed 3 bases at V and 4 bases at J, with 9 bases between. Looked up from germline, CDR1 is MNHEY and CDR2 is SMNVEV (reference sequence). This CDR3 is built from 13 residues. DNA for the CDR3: TGTGCCAGCAGTTTCGGGGGGCGCTATGGCTACACCTTC. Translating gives CASSFGGRYGYTF.

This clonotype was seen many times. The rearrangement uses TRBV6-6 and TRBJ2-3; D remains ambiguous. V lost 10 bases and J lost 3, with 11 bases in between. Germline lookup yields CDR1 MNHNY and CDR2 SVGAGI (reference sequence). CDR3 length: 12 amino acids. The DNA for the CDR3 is TGTGCCACCCAAAGCCTGACAGATACGCAGTATTTT. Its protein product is CATQSLTDTQYF.

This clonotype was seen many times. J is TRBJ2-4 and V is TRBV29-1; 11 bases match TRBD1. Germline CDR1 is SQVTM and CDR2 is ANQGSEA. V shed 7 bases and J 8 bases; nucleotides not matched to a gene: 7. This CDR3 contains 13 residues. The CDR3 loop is CSAMGTGGHIQYF. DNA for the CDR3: TGCAGCGCCATGGGGACAGGGGGTCACATTCAGTACTTC.